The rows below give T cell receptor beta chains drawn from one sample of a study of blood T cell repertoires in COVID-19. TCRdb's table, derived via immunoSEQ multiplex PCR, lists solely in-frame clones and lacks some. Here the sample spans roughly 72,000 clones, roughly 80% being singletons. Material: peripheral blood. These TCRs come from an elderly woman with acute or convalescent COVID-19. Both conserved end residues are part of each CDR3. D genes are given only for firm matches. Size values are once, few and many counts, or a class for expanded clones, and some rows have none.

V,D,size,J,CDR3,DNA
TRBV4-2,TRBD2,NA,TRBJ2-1,CASSQDLRLASYNEQFF,TGTGCCAGCAGCCAAGATTTACGACTAGCGTCCTACAATGAGCAGTTCTTC
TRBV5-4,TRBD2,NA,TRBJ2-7,CASSLGTSGKLNEQYF,TGTGCCAGCAGCTTGGGGACTAGCGGGAAACTTAACGAGCAGTACTTC
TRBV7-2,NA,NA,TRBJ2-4,CASSSHPGLVIQYF,TGTGCCAGCAGCTCACATCCGGGACTGGTAATTCAGTACTTC
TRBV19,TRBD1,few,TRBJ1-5,CATRDRRNQPQHF,TGTGCCACCCGGGACAGGCGAAATCAGCCCCAGCATTTT
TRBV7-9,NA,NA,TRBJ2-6,CASSHQGWGSGANVLTF,TGTGCCAGCAGCCACCAGGGTTGGGGCTCTGGGGCCAACGTCCTGACTTTC
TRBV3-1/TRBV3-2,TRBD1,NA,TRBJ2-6,CASSQTKTGVGANVLTF,TGTGCCAGCAGCCAAACGAAGACAGGGGTTGGGGCCAACGTCCTGACTTTC
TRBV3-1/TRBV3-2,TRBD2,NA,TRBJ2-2,CASSPMVVAGKGTGELFF,TGTGCCAGCAGCCCGATGGTGGTAGCGGGAAAGGGAACCGGGGAGCTGTTTTTT
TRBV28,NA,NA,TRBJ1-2,CATDSDSSGYGYTF,TGTGCCACTGACTCGGACTCCTCAGGTTATGGCTACACCTTC
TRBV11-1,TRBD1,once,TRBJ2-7,CASSFTGGYEQYF,TGTGCCAGCAGCTTTACAGGGGGCTACGAGCAGTACTTC
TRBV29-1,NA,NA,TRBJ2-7,CSVRGGMLQRGSYEQYF,TGCAGCGTGAGGGGGGGGATGCTGCAGCGGGGTTCCTACGAGCAGTACTTC
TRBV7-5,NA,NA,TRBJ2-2,CVSTQEGDTGELFF,TGTGTCTCGACCCAGGAAGGGGACACCGGGGAGCTGTTTTTT
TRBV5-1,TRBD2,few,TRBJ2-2,CASSLGTTTGELFF,TGCGCCAGCAGCCTCGGGACTACCACCGGGGAGCTGTTTTTT
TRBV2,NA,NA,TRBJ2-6,CASSEYAGQTGANVLTF,TGTGCCAGCAGTGAGTATGCGGGGCAAACTGGGGCCAACGTCCTGACTTTC
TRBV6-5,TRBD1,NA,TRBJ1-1,CASSYDVDRDAFF,TGTGCCAGCAGTTACGATGTGGACAGGGATGCTTTCTTT
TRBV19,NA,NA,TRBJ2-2,CASSSHYAGELFF,TGTGCCAGTAGTTCCCACTATGCCGGGGAGCTGTTTTTT
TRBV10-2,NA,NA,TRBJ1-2,CASSEAGLNGYTF,TGCGCCAGCAGTGAAGCAGGGCTAAATGGCTACACCTTC
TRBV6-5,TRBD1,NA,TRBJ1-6,CASKRQGISPLHF,TGTGCCAGCAAGAGACAGGGGATTTCACCCCTCCACTTT
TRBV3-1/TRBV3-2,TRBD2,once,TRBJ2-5,CASSQGTSGRLSVETQYF,TGTGCCAGCAGCCAAGGTACCAGCGGGAGGTTATCGGTGGAGACCCAGTACTTC
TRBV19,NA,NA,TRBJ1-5,CASTEGLYSNQPQHF,TGTGCCAGTACGGAGGGACTCTATAGCAATCAGCCCCAGCATTTT
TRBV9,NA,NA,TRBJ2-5,CASSGNGETQYF,TGTGCCAGCTCAGGGAACGGGGAGACCCAGTACTTC
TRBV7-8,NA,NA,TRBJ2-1,CASSRARADRFF,TGTGCCAGCAGCCGAGCGCGGGCGGATCGGTTCTTC
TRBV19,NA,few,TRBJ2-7,CASKDKSYEQYF,TGTGCCAGTAAGGACAAGTCCTACGAGCAGTACTTC
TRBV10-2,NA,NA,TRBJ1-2,CASSEADSNYGYTF,TGCGCCAGCAGTGAGGCCGACAGTAACTATGGCTACACCTTC
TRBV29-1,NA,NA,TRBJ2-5,CSVVEGGRETQYF,TGCAGCGTTGTGGAGGGGGGGCGAGAGACCCAGTACTTC
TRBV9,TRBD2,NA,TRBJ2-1,CASSVVRLAASNEQFF,TGTGCCAGCAGCGTAGTTAGACTAGCAGCAAGCAATGAGCAGTTCTTC
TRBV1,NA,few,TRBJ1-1,CTSSSNRGLNTEAFF,TGCACCAGCAGCTCTAACAGGGGCCTGAACACTGAAGCTTTCTTT
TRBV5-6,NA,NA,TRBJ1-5,CASSLTGRTIPLGGQPQHF,TGTGCCAGCAGCTTGACGGGACGGACAATACCCTTAGGGGGTCAGCCCCAGCATTTT
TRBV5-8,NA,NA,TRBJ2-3,CASSFGSSPTDTQYF,TGTGCCAGCAGCTTCGGGTCGTCCCCCACAGATACGCAGTATTTT
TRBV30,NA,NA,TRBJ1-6,CAWSVNRVNNSPLHF,TGTGCCTGGAGTGTAAATAGAGTTAATAATTCACCCCTCCACTTT
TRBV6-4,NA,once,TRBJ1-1,CASSTTWGMNTEAFF,TGTGCCAGCAGTACAACCTGGGGCATGAACACTGAAGCTTTCTTT
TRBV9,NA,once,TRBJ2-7,CASSATGDSYEQYF,TGTGCCAGCAGCGCAACAGGCGACTCCTACGAGCAGTACTTC
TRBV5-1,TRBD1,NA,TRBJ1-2,CASSVTGQGGQGYGYTF,TGCGCCAGCAGCGTCACGGGACAGGGAGGCCAGGGCTATGGCTACACCTTC
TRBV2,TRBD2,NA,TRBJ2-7,CASSGTSGRAYEQYF,TGTGCCAGCAGCGGGACTAGCGGGAGGGCCTACGAGCAGTACTTC
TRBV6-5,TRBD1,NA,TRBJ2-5,CASSYGTGQGAETQYF,TGTGCCAGCAGTTACGGGACCGGACAGGGGGCGGAGACCCAGTACTTC
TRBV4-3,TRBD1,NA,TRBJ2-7,CASSQDAQGAREQYF,TGCGCCAGCAGCCAAGATGCCCAGGGGGCTCGGGAGCAGTACTTC
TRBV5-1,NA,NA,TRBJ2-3,CASSFRSSGSTDTQYF,TGCGCCAGCAGCTTCAGGAGTAGCGGCAGCACAGATACGCAGTATTTT
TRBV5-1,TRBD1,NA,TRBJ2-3,CASSLLDRGRGDTQYF,TGCGCCAGCAGCTTACTGGACAGGGGGCGCGGGGATACGCAGTATTTT
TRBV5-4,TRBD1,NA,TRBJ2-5,CASSPPRTGSKETQYF,TGTGCCAGCAGCCCACCCCGGACAGGGTCAAAGGAGACCCAGTACTTC
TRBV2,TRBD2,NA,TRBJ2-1,CATSVSGVNEQFF,TGTGCCACCTCCGTCAGCGGGGTTAACGAGCAGTTCTTC
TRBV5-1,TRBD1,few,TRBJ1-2,CASSLEGAHGYTF,TGCGCCAGCAGCCTGGAGGGGGCACATGGCTACACCTTC
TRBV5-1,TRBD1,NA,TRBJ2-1,CASSQPGQGVNEQFF,TGCGCCAGCAGCCAACCGGGACAGGGAGTCAATGAGCAGTTCTTC
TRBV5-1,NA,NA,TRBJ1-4,CASSHRTTNEKLFF,TGCGCCAGCAGTCACAGGACAACTAATGAAAAACTGTTTTTT
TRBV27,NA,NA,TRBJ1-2,CASSLSGGYGYTF,TGTGCCAGCAGTTTATCGGGGGGTTATGGCTACACCTTC
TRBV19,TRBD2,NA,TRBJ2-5,CASSGLAGPPETQYF,TGTGCCAGTAGTGGGCTAGCGGGGCCTCCAGAGACCCAGTACTTC
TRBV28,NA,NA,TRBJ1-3,CASSLWTLAGLGDTIYF,TGTGCCAGCAGTTTATGGACCTTGGCAGGGCTGGGCGACACCATATATTTT
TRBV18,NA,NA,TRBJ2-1,CASSPRLEAGYEQFF,TGTGCCAGCTCACCACGGCTAGAGGCTGGCTATGAGCAGTTCTTC
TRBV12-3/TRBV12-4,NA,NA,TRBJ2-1,CASSPTGGNEQFF,TGTGCCAGCAGCCCTACGGGTGGCAATGAGCAGTTCTTC
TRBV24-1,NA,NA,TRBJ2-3,CATSDPSSDTQYF,TGTGCCACCAGTGATCCTAGCTCAGATACGCAGTATTTT